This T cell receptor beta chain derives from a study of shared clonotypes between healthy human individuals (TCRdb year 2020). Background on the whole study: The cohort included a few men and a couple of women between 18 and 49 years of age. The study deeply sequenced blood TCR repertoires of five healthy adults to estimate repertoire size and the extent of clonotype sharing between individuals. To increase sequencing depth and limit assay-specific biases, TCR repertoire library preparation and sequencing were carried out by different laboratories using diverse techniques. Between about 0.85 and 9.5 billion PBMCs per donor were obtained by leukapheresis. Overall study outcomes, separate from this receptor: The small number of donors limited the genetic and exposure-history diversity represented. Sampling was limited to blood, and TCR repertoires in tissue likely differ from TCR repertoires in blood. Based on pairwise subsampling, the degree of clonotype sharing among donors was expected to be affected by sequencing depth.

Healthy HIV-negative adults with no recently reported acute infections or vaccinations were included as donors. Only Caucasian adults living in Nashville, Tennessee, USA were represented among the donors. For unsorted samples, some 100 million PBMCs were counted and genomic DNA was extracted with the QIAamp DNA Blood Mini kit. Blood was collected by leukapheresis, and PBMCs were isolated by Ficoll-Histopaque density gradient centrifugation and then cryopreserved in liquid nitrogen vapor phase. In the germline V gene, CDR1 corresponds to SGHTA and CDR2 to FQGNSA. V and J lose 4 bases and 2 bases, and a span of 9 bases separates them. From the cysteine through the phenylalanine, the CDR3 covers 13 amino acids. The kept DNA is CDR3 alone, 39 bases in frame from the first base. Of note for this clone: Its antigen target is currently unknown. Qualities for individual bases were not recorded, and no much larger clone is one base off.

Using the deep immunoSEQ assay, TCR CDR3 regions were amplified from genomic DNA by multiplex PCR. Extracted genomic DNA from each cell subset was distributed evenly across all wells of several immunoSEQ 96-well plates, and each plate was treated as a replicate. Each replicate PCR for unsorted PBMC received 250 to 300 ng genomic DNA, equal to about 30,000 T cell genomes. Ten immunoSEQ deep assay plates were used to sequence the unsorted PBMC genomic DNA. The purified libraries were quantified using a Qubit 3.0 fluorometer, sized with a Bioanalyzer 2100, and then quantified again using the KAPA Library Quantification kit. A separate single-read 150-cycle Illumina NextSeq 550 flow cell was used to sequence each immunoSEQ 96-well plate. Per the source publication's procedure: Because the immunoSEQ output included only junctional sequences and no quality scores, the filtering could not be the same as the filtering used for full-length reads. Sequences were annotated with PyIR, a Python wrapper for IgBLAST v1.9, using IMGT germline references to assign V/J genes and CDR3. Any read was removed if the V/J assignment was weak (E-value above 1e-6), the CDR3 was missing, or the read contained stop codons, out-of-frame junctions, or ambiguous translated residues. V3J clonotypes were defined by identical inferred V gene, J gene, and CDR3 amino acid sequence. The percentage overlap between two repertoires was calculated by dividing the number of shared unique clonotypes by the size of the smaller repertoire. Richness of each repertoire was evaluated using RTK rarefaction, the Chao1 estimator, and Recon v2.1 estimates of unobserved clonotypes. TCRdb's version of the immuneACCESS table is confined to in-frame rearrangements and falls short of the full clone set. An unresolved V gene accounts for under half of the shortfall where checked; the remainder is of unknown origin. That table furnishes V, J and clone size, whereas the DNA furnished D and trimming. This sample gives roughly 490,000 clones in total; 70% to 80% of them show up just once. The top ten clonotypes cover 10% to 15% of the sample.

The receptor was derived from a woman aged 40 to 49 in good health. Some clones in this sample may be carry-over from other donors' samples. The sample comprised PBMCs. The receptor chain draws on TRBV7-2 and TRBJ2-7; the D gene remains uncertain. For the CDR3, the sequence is CASSSQKAYEQYF. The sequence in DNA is TGTGCCAGCAGCTCCCAAAAAGCCTACGAGCAGTACTTC.